These 24 T cell receptor beta chains came from one sample sequenced in a study of blood T cell repertoires in COVID-19. TCRdb keeps only in-frame clones here, not all; method: immunoSEQ multiplex PCR. The table records fewer than 350,000 clones, roughly 90% of them present only once. The material sequenced was peripheral blood. All receptors derive from a woman under 40 with COVID-19, enrolled during active disease.

The J gene is TRBJ2-7, the V gene TRBV5-1; D unresolved. Germline CDR1 reads SGHRS; CDR2 reads YFSETQ. CDR3 length: 15 residues. Trimming pared 4 bases from V and 5 bases from J, leaving 19 bases between. The CDR3 here is CASSLLLGRSDEQYF. In DNA, the CDR3 is TGCGCCAGCAGCCTCCTTCTGGGCAGGTCCGACGAGCAGTACTTC.

This clone was recorded once. The V and J genes are TRBV18 and TRBJ1-6, with 7 positions matching TRBD1. The CDR3 covers 14 residues. Trimming cost V 4 bases and J 5 bases; bases outside gene matches: 2. The germline gives CDR1 KGHSH, CDR2 LQKENI. In DNA, the CDR3 is TGTGCCAGCTCACGGGACAGACATAATTCACCCCTCCACTTT. Translation: CASSRDRHNSPLHF.

The genes are TRBV29-1 and TRBJ2-2; a possible D gene is TRBD2 (5 bases). This CDR3 comprises 11 residues. Trimming removed 6 bases at V and 7 bases at J, with 9 bases between. CDR1 is SQVTM and CDR2 is ANQGSEA in the germline V gene. The CDR3 region has the DNA TGCAGCGTCGTAGAGGGCGGGGAGCTGTTTTTT. This translates into CSVVEGGELFF.

J is TRBJ1-2 and V is TRBV27; 9 nucleotides line up with TRBD1. The CDR3 contains 15 residues. The germline CDR1 and CDR2 sequences are MNHEY and SMNVEV (reference sequence). V lost 2 bases, J lost 4 bases, and 5 bases stayed unmatched. For the CDR3, the DNA is TGTGCCAGCAGTTTAACAGGGGGCAAGATCTATGGCTACACCTTC. Translating gives CASSLTGGKIYGYTF.

The rearrangement links TRBV6-5 to TRBJ1-2; 7 bases fit TRBD1. The germline gives CDR1 MNHEY, CDR2 SVGAGI. The J segment lost 4 bases and the V segment lost 7 bases, leaving 12 bases of the junction unmatched. CDR3 length equals 15 residues. CDR3 loop: CASNVGTDPFYGYTF. DNA of the CDR3: TGTGCCAGCAATGTAGGGACAGATCCCTTCTATGGCTACACCTTC.

The V and J genes are TRBV12-3 or TRBV12-4 and TRBJ1-1, with 9 bases aligning to TRBD1. CDR3 size: 13 residues. V lost 4 bases, J lost 8 bases, and 5 bases stayed unmatched. CDR3 amino acids: CASSWGQGSEAFF. In nucleotides, the CDR3 is TGTGCCAGCAGTTGGGGACAGGGCTCAGAAGCTTTCTTT.

DNA of the CDR3: TGTGCCAGCTCACCTTTGGACAGGGGGCCGGGAGGCTATGGCTACACCTTC. This codes for CASSPLDRGPGGYGYTF. The chain links TRBV18 to TRBJ1-2, with 11 nucleotides matching TRBD1. The CDR3 spans 17 residues. V dropped 3 bases and J dropped 4; count of bases not matched to a gene: 10. Germline CDR1 reads KGHSH; CDR2 reads LQKENI.

The chain has TRBV27 and TRBJ1-5; 8 bases are a match to TRBD1. The CDR3 covers 14 residues. Unmatched junction bases numbered 3, after V lost 4 bases and J lost 4 bases. Per germline, CDR1 MNHEY and CDR2 SMNVEV (reference sequence). The CDR3 loop is CASSSRGHNQPQHF. The CDR3 nucleotides are TGTGCCAGCAGTTCCAGGGGGCATAATCAGCCCCAGCATTTT.

The rearrangement links TRBV15 to TRBJ2-1; D is perhaps TRBD1 (6 bases). CDR1 is LNHNV, CDR2 YYDKDF, per germline (reference sequence). The CDR3 sequence is 14 residues long. V lost 4 bases and J 3 bases, leaving 10 bases between the germline ends. The CDR3 region is CATSTGAYYNEQFF. The CDR3 DNA reads TGTGCCACCAGCACAGGGGCGTACTACAATGAGCAGTTCTTC.

This CDR3 is CASSYTGQWGKNIQYF. CDR3 nucleotides: TGTGCCAGCAGTTACACGGGACAGTGGGGGAAAAACATTCAGTACTTC. The chain links TRBV6-5 to TRBJ2-4; 7 bases fit TRBD1. J gave up 4 bases and V 2 bases, and 8 bases lay outside the gene matches. The CDR3 sequence is 16 residues long. Germline V CDR1 and CDR2: MNHEY, SVGAGI.

This clone showed up just a few times. V usage is TRBV7-9 and J usage is TRBJ1-2, with D hard to call. The CDR3 spans 12 residues. Trimming pared 1 base from V and 8 bases from J, leaving 8 bases between. Germline V gives CDR1 SEHNR, CDR2 FQNEAQ (reference sequence). The CDR3 coding sequence is TGTGCCAGCAGCTTAGGGAGTAGGGGCTACACCTTC. Amino acid sequence: CASSLGSRGYTF.

The chain is built from TRBV5-1 and TRBJ2-3; 8 nucleotides agree with TRBD2. The CDR3 covers 18 residues. Per germline, CDR1 SGHRS and CDR2 YFSETQ. V shed 4 bases and J 2 bases; nucleotides not matched to a gene: 15. In DNA form, the CDR3 reads TGCGCCAGCAGCGGAAACCCGCTTGGCGGGGGGACCACAGATACGCAGTATTTT. As protein: CASSGNPLGGGTTDTQYF.

The chain recombines TRBV7-6 with TRBJ1-6; 9 nucleotides match TRBD1. With 5 bases clipped from V and 13 bases from J, the junction kept 6 bases outside the gene matches. CDR3 size: 13 residues. Germline V gives CDR1 SGHVS, CDR2 FNYEAQ. The CDR3 nucleotides read TGTGCCAGCAGCCCGACAGGGGGTTCGCCCCTCCACTTT. It codes for CASSPTGGSPLHF.

This clone has only a few counts. The gene calls are TRBV5-5 and TRBJ2-2; 7 bases are shared with TRBD2. CDR3 length equals 16 residues. Per the germline V gene, CDR1 is SGHKS and CDR2 is YYEKEE (reference sequence). J lost 8 bases, V lost 0 bases, and 10 bases had no gene match. Here the CDR3 reads CASSLVLGGESGELFF. The CDR3 nucleotides are TGTGCCAGCAGCTTGGTGCTGGGGGGGGAGTCAGGGGAGCTGTTTTTT.

The chain combines TRBV15 with TRBJ2-1, with a weak D call TRBD2 (7 bases). Germline loops: CDR1 LNHNV, CDR2 YYDKDF (reference sequence). This CDR3 spans 14 amino acids. Trimming removed 1 base from V and 8 bases from J, with 12 bases in between. The CDR3 loop is CATSRGGGGYEQFF. CDR3 sequence (DNA): TGTGCCACCAGCAGAGGGGGGGGCGGTTATGAGCAGTTCTTC.

The chain carries TRBV27 and TRBJ2-7, with a possible D match to TRBD2 (6 bases). Germline CDR1 and CDR2: MNHEY and SMNVEV (reference sequence). The CDR3 length is 13 residues. Trimming pared 4 bases from V and 0 bases from J, leaving 7 bases between. CDR3 DNA: TGTGCCAGCAGTTGGCGGGGCTCCTACGAGCAGTACTTC. Its protein is CASSWRGSYEQYF.

There are a few counts of this clone. V is TRBV19 and J is TRBJ1-1, with 8 bases lining up with TRBD1. Germline V gives CDR1 LNHDA, CDR2 SQIVND (reference sequence). V was clipped by 6 bases and J by 8 bases; unmatched bases: 8. The CDR3 runs to 13 residues. CDR3 residues: CASRTGGIPEAFF. DNA of the CDR3: TGTGCCAGTAGAACAGGGGGGATCCCAGAAGCTTTCTTT.

This clone occurred a few times. This chain links TRBV9 with TRBJ1-2; D remains ambiguous. V lost 0 bases and J 2 bases, leaving 11 bases between the germline ends. Germline CDR1 reads SGDLS; CDR2 reads YYNGEE. This CDR3 has 15 residues. The CDR3 bases are TGTGCCAGCAGCGTAGGTCCACTGAAAAACTATGGCTACACCTTC. Encoded protein: CASSVGPLKNYGYTF.

V and J are TRBV10-1 and TRBJ2-7; D may be TRBD1 (5 bases). The CDR3 loop spans 13 amino acids. Trimming pared 2 bases from V and 3 bases from J, leaving 8 bases between. CDR1 and CDR2 from the germline V gene are WNHNN and SYGVQD (reference sequence). CDR3: CASSEGAYYEQYF. The CDR3 bases are TGCGCCAGCAGTGAGGGGGCATACTACGAGCAGTACTTC.

The gene calls are TRBV19 and TRBJ1-5, with TRBD1 matching 7 bases. CDR1 and CDR2 (germline): LNHDA, SQIVND (reference sequence). V lost 4 bases and J lost 7; bases outside the gene matches: 16. The CDR3 has 17 residues. As DNA, the CDR3 is TGTGCCAGTAGTAAACGGGACAGCGCGAAAACCAGGCAGCCCCAGCATTTT. This gives the protein CASSKRDSAKTRQPQHF.

This clone was detected only a few times. This chain connects TRBV18 to TRBJ1-5; D unclear. V was clipped by 3 bases and J by 5 bases, with 8 bases between them. CDR3 length equals 13 residues. Germline V gene data show CDR1 as KGHSH and CDR2 as LQKENI. CDR3 amino acids: CASSPGTYQPQHF. CDR3 sequence (DNA): TGTGCCAGCTCACCGGGCACCTATCAGCCCCAGCATTTT.

The chain has TRBV10-3 and TRBJ2-5; 7 bases line up with TRBD2. V trimming: 4 bases; J trimming: 5 bases; junction bases outside the gene matches: 4. Germline V lookup: CDR1 ENHRY, CDR2 SYGVKD. The CDR3 spans 13 residues. This CDR3 is CAISGGSGETQYF. The CDR3 nucleotides are TGTGCCATCAGTGGGGGTAGCGGGGAGACCCAGTACTTC.

V and J are TRBV7-9 and TRBJ1-2; 8 bases agree with TRBD1. The CDR3 is 16 amino acids. Germline trimming cut 5 bases from V and 4 bases from J; bases unmatched to any gene: 12. In germline, CDR1 is SEHNR, CDR2 FQNEAQ (reference sequence). For the CDR3, the DNA is TGTGCCAGCAGCCGAACCTCAGGGGGCTCGGTCTATGGCTACACCTTC. Its translation: CASSRTSGGSVYGYTF.

This chain links TRBV10-3 with TRBJ2-1; the match to TRBD2 covers 8 bases. This CDR3 is built from 14 residues. Germline V gives CDR1 ENHRY, CDR2 SYGVKD. The junction had 3 bases not matched to a gene; V was cut back by 6 bases and J by 2 bases. The CDR3 sequence is CAIRELAAYNEQFF. In nucleotides, the CDR3 is TGTGCCATCAGGGAACTAGCGGCCTACAATGAGCAGTTCTTC.